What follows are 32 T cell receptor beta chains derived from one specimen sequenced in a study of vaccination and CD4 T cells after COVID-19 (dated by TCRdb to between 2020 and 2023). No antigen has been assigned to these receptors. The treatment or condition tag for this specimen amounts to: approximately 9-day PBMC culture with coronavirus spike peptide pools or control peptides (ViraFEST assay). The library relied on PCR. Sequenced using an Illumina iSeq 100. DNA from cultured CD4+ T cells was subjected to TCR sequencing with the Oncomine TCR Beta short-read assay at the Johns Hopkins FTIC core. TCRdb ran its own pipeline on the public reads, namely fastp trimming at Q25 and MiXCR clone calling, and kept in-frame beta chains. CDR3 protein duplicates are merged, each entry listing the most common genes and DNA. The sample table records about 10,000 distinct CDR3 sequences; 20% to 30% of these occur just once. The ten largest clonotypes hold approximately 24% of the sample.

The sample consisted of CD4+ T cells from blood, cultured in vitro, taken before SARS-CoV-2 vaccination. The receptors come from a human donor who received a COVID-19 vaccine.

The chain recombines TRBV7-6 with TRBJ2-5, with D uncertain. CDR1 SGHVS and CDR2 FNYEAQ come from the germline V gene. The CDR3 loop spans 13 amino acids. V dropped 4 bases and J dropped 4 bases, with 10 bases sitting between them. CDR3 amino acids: CASSSQWGETQYF. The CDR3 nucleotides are TGTGCCAGCAGCTCCCAATGGGGAGAGACCCAGTACTTC. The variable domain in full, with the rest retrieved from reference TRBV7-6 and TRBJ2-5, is GAGVSQSPRYKVTKRGQDVALRCDPISGHVSLYWYRQALGQGPEFLTYFNYEAQQDKSGLPNDRFSAERPEGSISTLTIQRTEQRDSAMYRCASSSQWGETQYFGPGTRLLVL.

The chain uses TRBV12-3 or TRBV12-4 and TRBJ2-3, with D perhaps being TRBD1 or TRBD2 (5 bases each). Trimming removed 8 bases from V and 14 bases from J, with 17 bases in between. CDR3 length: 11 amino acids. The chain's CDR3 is CASGGGQNLYF. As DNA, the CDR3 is TGTGCCAGCGGTGGAGGACAAAACCTGTATTTT.

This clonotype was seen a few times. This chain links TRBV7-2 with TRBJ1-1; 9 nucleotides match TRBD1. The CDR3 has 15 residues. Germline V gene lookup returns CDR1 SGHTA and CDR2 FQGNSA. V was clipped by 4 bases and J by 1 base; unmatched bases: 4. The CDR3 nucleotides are TGTGCCAGCAGCTGGGGACAGGGTGAGAACACTGAAGCTTTCTTT. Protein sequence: CASSWGQGENTEAFF.

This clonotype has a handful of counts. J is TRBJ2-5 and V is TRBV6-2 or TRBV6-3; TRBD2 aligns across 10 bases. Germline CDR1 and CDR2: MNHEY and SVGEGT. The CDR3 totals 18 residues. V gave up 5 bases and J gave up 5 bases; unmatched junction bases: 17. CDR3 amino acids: CASSPRPGLSGGAETQYF. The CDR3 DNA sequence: TGTGCCAGCAGTCCACGACCGGGATTGAGCGGGGGGGCCGAGACCCAGTACTTC.

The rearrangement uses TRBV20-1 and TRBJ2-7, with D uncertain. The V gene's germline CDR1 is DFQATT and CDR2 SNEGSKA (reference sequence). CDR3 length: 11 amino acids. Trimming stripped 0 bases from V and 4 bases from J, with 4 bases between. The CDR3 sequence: CSAREGYEQYF. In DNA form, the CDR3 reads TGCAGTGCTAGAGAGGGGTACGAGCAGTACTTC.

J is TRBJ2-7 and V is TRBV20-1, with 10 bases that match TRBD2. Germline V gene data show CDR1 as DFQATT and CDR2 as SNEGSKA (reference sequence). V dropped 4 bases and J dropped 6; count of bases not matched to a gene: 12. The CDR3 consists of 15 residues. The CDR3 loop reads CSANPSGGEFGEQYF. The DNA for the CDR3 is TGCAGTGCTAATCCCAGCGGGGGGGAATTCGGCGAGCAGTACTTC.

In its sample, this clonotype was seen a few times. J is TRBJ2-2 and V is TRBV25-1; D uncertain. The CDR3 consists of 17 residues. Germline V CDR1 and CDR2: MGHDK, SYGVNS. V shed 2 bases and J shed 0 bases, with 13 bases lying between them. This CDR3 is CASSELGGRANTGELFF. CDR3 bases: TGTGCCAGCAGTGAACTAGGCGGCAGAGCGAACACCGGGGAGCTGTTTTTT. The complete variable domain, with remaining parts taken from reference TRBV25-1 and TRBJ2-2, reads EADIYQTPRYLVIGTGKKITLECSQTMGHDKMYWYQQDPGMELHLIHYSYGVNSTEKGDLSSESTVSRIRTEHFPLTLESARPSHTSQYLCASSELGGRANTGELFFGEGSRLTVL.

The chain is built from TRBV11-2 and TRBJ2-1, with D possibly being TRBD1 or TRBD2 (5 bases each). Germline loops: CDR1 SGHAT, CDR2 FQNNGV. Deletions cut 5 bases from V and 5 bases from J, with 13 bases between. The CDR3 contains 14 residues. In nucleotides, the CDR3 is TGTGCCAGCAGCCAAAGGGACCCGAACAATGAGCAGTTCTTC. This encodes CASSQRDPNNEQFF.

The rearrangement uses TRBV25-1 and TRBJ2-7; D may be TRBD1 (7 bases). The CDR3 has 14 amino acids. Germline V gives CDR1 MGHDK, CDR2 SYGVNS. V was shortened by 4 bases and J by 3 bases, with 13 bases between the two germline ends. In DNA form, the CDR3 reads TGTGCCAGCAGTGGACAGGGAGGTTTCTACGAGCAGTACTTC. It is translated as CASSGQGGFYEQYF.

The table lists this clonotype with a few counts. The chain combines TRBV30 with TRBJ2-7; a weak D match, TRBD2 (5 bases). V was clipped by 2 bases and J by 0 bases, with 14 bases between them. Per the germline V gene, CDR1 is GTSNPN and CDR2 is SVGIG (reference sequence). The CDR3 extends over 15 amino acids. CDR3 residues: CAWSPPDSRSYEQYF. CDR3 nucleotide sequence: TGTGCCTGGAGTCCCCCGGACTCCCGCTCCTACGAGCAGTACTTC.

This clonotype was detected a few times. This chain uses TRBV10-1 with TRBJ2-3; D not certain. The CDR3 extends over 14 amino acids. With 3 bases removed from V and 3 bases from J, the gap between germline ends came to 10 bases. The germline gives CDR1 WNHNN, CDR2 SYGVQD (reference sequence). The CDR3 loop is CASSEFTETDTQYF. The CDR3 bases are TGCGCCAGCAGTGAATTTACAGAAACAGATACGCAGTATTTT.

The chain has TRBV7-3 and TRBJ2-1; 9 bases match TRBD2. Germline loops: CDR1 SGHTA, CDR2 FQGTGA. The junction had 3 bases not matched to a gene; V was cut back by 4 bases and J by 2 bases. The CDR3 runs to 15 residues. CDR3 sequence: CASSSRGGAYNEQFF. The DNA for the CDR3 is TGTGCCAGCAGCTCCCGCGGGGGGGCCTACAATGAGCAGTTCTTC.

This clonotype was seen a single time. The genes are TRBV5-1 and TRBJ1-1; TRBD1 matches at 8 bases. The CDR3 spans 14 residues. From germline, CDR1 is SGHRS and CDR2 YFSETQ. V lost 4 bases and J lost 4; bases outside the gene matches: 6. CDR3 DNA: TGCGCCAGCAGCCGTAAGACAGGGGTCACTGAAGCTTTCTTT. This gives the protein CASSRKTGVTEAFF. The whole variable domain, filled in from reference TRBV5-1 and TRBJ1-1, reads KAGVTQTPRYLIKTRGQQVTLSCSPISGHRSVSWYQQTPGQGLQFLFEYFSETQRNKGNFPGRFSGRQFSNSRSEMNVSTLELGDSALYLCASSRKTGVTEAFFGQGTRLTVV.

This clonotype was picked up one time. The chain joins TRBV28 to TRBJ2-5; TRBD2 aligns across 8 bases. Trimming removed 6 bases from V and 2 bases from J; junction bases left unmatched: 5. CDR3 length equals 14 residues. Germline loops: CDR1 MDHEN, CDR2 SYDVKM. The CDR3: CASRQTGGQETQYF. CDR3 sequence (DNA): TGTGCCAGCAGGCAAACGGGGGGGCAAGAGACCCAGTACTTC.

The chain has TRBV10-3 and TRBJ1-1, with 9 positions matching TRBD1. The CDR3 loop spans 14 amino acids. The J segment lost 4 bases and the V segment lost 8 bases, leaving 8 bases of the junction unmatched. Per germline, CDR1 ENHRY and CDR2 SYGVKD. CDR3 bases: TGTGCCATCCGGACAGGACAGGGGCTCACTGAAGCTTTCTTT. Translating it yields CAIRTGQGLTEAFF.

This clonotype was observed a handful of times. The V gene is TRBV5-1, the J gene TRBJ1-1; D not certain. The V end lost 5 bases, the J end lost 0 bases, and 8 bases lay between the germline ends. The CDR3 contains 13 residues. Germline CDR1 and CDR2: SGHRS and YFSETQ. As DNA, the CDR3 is TGCGCCAGCAGGGCGAGCATGAACACTGAAGCTTTCTTT. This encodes CASRASMNTEAFF. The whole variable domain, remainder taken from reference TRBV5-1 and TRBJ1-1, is KAGVTQTPRYLIKTRGQQVTLSCSPISGHRSVSWYQQTPGQGLQFLFEYFSETQRNKGNFPGRFSGRQFSNSRSEMNVSTLELGDSALYLCASRASMNTEAFFGQGTRLTVV.

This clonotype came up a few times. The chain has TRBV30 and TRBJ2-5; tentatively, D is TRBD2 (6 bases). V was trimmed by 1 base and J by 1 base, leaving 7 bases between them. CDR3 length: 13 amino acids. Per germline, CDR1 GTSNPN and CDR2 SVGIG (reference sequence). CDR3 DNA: TGTGCCTGGAGTGGGGGGGTCCAAGAGACCCAGTACTTC. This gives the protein CAWSGGVQETQYF.

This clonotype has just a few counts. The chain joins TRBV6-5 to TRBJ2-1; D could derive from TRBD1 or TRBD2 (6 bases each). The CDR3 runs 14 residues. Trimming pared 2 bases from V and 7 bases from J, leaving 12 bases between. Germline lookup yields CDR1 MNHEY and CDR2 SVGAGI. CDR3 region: CASSYRGPTNEQFF. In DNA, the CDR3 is TGTGCCAGCAGTTACCGGGGGCCTACGAATGAGCAGTTCTTC.

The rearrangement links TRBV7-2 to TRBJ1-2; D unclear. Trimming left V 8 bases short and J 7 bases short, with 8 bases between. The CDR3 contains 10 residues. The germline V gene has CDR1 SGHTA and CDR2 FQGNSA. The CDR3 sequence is CASDSGGYTF. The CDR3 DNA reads TGTGCCAGCGACTCCGGTGGCTACACCTTC.

CDR3 sequence reads: CASKKVAGGSEQYF. The CDR3 DNA is TGTGCCAGCAAGAAGGTAGCGGGCGGATCAGAGCAGTACTTC. This sequence joins TRBV6-1 and TRBJ2-7; 7 bases fit TRBD2. J gave up 7 bases and V 7 bases, and 13 bases lay outside the gene matches. CDR1 and CDR2 (germline): MNHNS, SASEGT. CDR3 size: 14 residues.

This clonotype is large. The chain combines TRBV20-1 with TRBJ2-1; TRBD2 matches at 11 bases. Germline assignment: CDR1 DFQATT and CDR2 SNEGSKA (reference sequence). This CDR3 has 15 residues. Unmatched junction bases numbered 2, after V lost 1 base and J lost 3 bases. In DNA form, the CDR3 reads TGCAGTGCTAGAGGTGGGACTAGCGGCTACAATGAGCAGTTCTTC. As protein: CSARGGTSGYNEQFF.

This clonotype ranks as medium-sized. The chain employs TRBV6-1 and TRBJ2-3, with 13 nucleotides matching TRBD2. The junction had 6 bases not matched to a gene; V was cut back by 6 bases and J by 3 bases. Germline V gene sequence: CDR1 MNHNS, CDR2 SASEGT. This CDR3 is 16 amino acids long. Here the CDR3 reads CASSRTTSGGTDTQYF. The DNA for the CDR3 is TGTGCCAGCAGCCGGACGACTAGCGGGGGGACAGATACGCAGTATTTT.

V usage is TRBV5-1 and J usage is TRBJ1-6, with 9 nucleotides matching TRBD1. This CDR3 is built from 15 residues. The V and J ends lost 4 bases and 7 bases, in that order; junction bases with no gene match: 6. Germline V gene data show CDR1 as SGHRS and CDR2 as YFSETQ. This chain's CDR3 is CASSQGQGSNSPLHF. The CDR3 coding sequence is TGCGCCAGCAGCCAGGGACAGGGTTCCAATTCACCCCTCCACTTT.

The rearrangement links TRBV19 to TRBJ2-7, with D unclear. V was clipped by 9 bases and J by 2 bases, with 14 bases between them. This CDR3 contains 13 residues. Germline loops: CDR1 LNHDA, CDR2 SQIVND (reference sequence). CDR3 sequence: CASPHEWTYEQYF. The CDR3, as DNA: TGTGCCAGCCCCCACGAGTGGACCTACGAGCAGTACTTC.

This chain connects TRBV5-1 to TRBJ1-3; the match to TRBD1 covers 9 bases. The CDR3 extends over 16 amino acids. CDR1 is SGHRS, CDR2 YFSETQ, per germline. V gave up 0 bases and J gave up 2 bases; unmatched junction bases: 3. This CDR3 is CASSLGTGDAGNTIYF. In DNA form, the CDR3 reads TGCGCCAGCAGCTTGGGGACAGGGGACGCTGGAAACACCATATATTTT.

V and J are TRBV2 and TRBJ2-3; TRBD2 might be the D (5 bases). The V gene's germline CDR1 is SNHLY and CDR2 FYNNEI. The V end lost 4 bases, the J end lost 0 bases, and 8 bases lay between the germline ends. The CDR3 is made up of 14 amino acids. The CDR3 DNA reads TGTGCCAGCAGTGCTTTAGCGAGCACAGATACGCAGTATTTT. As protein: CASSALASTDTQYF. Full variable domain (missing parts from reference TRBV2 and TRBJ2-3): EPEVTQTPSHQVTQMGQEVILRCVPISNHLYFYWYRQILGQKVEFLVSFYNNEISEKSEIFDDQFSVERPDGSNFTLKIRSTKLEDSAMYFCASSALASTDTQYFGPGTRLTVL.

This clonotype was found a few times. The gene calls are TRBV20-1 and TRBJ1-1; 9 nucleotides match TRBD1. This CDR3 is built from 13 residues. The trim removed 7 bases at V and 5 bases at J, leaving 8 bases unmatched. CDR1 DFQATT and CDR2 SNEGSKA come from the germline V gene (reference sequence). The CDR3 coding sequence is TGCAGTGTTAAGGGACAGGGTAGGACTGAAGCTTTCTTT. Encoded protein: CSVKGQGRTEAFF.

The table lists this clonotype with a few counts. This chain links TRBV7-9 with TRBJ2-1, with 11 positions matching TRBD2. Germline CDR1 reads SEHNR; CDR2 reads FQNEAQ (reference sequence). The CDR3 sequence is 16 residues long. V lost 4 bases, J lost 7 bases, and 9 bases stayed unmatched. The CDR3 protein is CASSYSLAGGRNEQFF. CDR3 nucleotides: TGTGCCAGCAGCTACTCCCTAGCGGGGGGTAGAAATGAGCAGTTCTTC.

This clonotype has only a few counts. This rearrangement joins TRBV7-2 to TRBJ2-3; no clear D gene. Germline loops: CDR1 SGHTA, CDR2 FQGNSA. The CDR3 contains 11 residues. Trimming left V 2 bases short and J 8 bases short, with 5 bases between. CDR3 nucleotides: TGTGCCAGCAGCTTACCAGTTACGCAGTATTTT. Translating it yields CASSLPVTQYF.

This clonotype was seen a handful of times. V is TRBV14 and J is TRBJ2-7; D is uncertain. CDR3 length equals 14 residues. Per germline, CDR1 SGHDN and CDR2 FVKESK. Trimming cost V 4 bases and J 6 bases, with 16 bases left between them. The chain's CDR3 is CASSLLARISEQYF. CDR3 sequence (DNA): TGTGCCAGCAGCCTCTTAGCCAGAATCTCCGAGCAGTACTTC.

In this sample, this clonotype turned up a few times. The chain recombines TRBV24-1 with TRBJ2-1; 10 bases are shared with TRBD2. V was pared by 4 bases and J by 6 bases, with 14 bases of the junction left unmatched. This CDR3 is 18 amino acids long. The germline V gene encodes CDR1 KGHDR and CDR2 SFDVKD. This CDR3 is CATSDPGTSAESINEQFF. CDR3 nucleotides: TGTGCCACCAGTGACCCCGGGACTAGCGCGGAGTCGATCAATGAGCAGTTCTTC.

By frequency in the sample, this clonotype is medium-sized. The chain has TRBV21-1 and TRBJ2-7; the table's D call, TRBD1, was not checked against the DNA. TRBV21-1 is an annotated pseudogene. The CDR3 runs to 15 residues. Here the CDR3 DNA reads TGTGCCAGCAGCGCCCGTCCTTCCCTGAGGAACGAGCAGTACTTC. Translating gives CASSARPSLRNEQYF.